This T cell receptor (beta chain) derives from a study of Ad26.COV2.S vaccination and SARS-CoV-2 variants. Study context: COV1001, an Ad26.COV2.S trial, supplied this vaccine-arm donor.

Note on this clone: The target antigen is unknown.

Specified treatment: 15 to 20 received Ad26.COV2.S at low or high dose, single or two shots; about 5 received placebo; per-sample allocation not given. Samples analyzed were those drawn on day 63 after the first vaccine or placebo injection. Overall study results and limits: Vaccine recipients had higher spike-specific TCR breadth than placebo recipients. Placebo and vaccine recipients had non-spike TCR breadth that was similar. Researchers cautioned that TCR breadth and depth analyses may have underestimated total T cell responses.

V gave up 4 bases and J gave up 3 bases; unmatched junction bases: 5. CDR1 is SGHVS, CDR2 FQNEAQ, per germline. This CDR3 spans 15 amino acids. Using immunoSEQ multiplex PCR, the repertoire was profiled, and TCRdb retains in-frame clones only, with some absent. The table shows some 330,000 clones, with approximately 87% occurring only once. The TCR comes from a person aged 18-60 years who received the Ad26.COV2.S COVID-19 vaccine or a placebo. The chain recombines TRBV7-8 with TRBJ2-7; 11 nucleotides align to TRBD2. Sequences were derived from peripheral blood, sampled in a trial of Ad26.COV2.S vaccine versus placebo. The CDR3 nucleotides read TGTGCCAGCAGCTCAGGACTAGCGGGCCTCTACGAGCAGTACTTC. Amino acids: CASSSGLAGLYEQYF. Full variable domain (remainder filled in from reference TRBV7-8 and TRBJ2-7): GAGVSQSPRYKVAKRGQDVALRCDPISGHVSLFWYQQALGQGPEFLTYFQNEAQLDKSGLPSDRFFAERPEGSVSTLKIQRTQQEDSAVYLCASSSGLAGLYEQYFGPGTRLTVT.